This TCR beta chain was observed in a study of blood T cell repertoires in COVID-19. At the level of the study: The study drew acute and convalescent COVID-19 samples from the United States, Italy and Spain. PBMCs, B-cell-depleted T cells, or T cells were the source of the cDNA or gDNA that made up the material.

Authors' methods: Amplification from reference gene primers served as the basis for estimated nucleated cell counts. Using immunoSEQ multiplex PCR, the repertoire was profiled, and TCRdb retains in-frame clones only, with some absent. The D gene and trimming were derived from the DNA, and the V and J assignments and clone size from that table. The table lists about 160,000 clones, about 85% of them singletons. This CDR3 comprises 16 residues. J was trimmed by 5 bases and V by 4 bases; bases with no gene match: 11. CDR1 and CDR2 (germline): SGHRS, YFSETQ. This receptor was obtained from a man aged 35 to 55 with acute or convalescent COVID-19. Input material: peripheral blood. The chain links TRBV5-1 to TRBJ1-1; TRBD1 aligns across 10 bases. CDR3 bases: TGCGCCAGCAGCCCATCCAGGACAGGGGGAGAAACTGAAGCTTTCTTT. It yields the protein CASSPSRTGGETEAFF.